This is a list of T cell receptor beta chains from one sample in a study of OX40 agonist ivuxolimab in advanced cancers. Measured with immunoSEQ multiplex PCR; TCRdb has only the in-frame clones, and not every one. The sample has around 72,000 clones; 80% to 90% are singletons. The sequencing here drew on CD4+ or CD8+ T cells sorted from blood, taken in a trial of the OX40 agonist ivuxolimab. These receptors were obtained from an adult with an advanced solid tumor such as melanoma, head and neck, liver or kidney cancer. Each CDR3 is given with its conserved first and last residue. A D gene is named only where the DNA matches it firmly. Not every row has a clone size; where given, it reads once, few, many or a size class.

clone_size: .
j_call: TRBJ1-2
d_call: .
v_call: TRBV15
cdr3_length: 12
cdr3_nt: TGTGCCACCAGCAGGGATTCGAGAGGCTACACCTTC
cdr3_aa: CATSRDSRGYTF

clone_size: .
j_call: TRBJ2-4
d_call: TRBD2
v_call: TRBV2
cdr3_length: 16
cdr3_nt: TGTGCCAGCAGTGACCTAATGGGACTAGCGGGGCCCTTTCAGTACTTC
cdr3_aa: CASSDLMGLAGPFQYF

clone_size: .
j_call: TRBJ2-3
d_call: .
v_call: TRBV10-3
cdr3_length: 21
cdr3_nt: TGTGCCATCAGTGAGCTGAGGGTGGACAACCCCGCTACTACTCAGAGAGATACGCAGTATTTT
cdr3_aa: CAISELRVDNPATTQRDTQYF

clone_size: .
j_call: TRBJ2-3
d_call: TRBD2
v_call: TRBV4-1
cdr3_length: 16
cdr3_nt: TGCGCCAGCAGCCAAGAATGGCTAGCGGGAGCAGATACGCAGTATTTT
cdr3_aa: CASSQEWLAGADTQYF

clone_size: .
j_call: TRBJ1-2
d_call: .
v_call: TRBV6-1
cdr3_length: 15
cdr3_nt: TGTGCCAGCAGTGAATCAGGACAGACTCCCTATGGCTACACCTTC
cdr3_aa: CASSESGQTPYGYTF

clone_size: .
j_call: TRBJ2-3
d_call: .
v_call: TRBV5-1
cdr3_length: 15
cdr3_nt: TGCGCCAGCTTCGGAGGGGGGAGGAGGACAGATACGCAGTATTTT
cdr3_aa: CASFGGGRRTDTQYF

clone_size: .
j_call: TRBJ2-3
d_call: .
v_call: TRBV4-2
cdr3_length: 17
cdr3_nt: TGTGCCAGCAGCCAAGTTTTGGACGTCTCTAGCACAGATACGCAGTATTTT
cdr3_aa: CASSQVLDVSSTDTQYF

clone_size: .
j_call: TRBJ2-1
d_call: TRBD2
v_call: TRBV6-4
cdr3_length: 16
cdr3_nt: TGTGCCAGCAGTGACTCGAGTCGAGCGGGAGGGAATGAGCAGTTCTTC
cdr3_aa: CASSDSSRAGGNEQFF

clone_size: few
j_call: TRBJ1-2
d_call: .
v_call: TRBV4-1
cdr3_length: 13
cdr3_nt: TGCGCCAGCAGCCAAGATATTAGCTATGGCTACACCTTC
cdr3_aa: CASSQDISYGYTF

clone_size: .
j_call: TRBJ1-2
d_call: TRBD1
v_call: TRBV5-5
cdr3_length: 14
cdr3_nt: TGTGCCAGCAGCTTATCAGGGGGACCCTATGGCTACACCTTC
cdr3_aa: CASSLSGGPYGYTF

clone_size: once
j_call: TRBJ2-1
d_call: .
v_call: TRBV21-1
cdr3_length: 15
cdr3_nt: TGTGCCAGCCCGTTACCGGGACTAGCGGCTTGTGAGCAGTTCTTC
cdr3_aa: CASPLPGLAACEQFF

clone_size: once
j_call: TRBJ2-7
d_call: TRBD1
v_call: TRBV28
cdr3_length: 14
cdr3_nt: TGTGCCAGCAGTCACCGGGACAGGGGATACGAGCAGTACTTC
cdr3_aa: CASSHRDRGYEQYF

clone_size: .
j_call: TRBJ2-7
d_call: .
v_call: TRBV5-1
cdr3_length: 16
cdr3_nt: TGCGCCAGCAGCTTGGAACCGGGCCTATACTCCTACGAGCAGTACTTC
cdr3_aa: CASSLEPGLYSYEQYF

clone_size: .
j_call: TRBJ2-5
d_call: TRBD1
v_call: TRBV7-9
cdr3_length: 16
cdr3_nt: TGTGCCAGCAGCCCGGGACAGGGGGCGGTGAGGGAGACCCAGTACTTC
cdr3_aa: CASSPGQGAVRETQYF

clone_size: .
j_call: TRBJ1-1
d_call: .
v_call: TRBV5-1
cdr3_length: 14
cdr3_nt: TGCGCCAGCAGCTTGGGGCCAGGGAACACTGAAGCTTTCTTT
cdr3_aa: CASSLGPGNTEAFF

clone_size: .
j_call: TRBJ2-6
d_call: .
v_call: TRBV4-2
cdr3_length: 15
cdr3_nt: TGTGCCAGCAGCCTTAGCGAGAGGGGGGCCAACGTCCTGACTTTC
cdr3_aa: CASSLSERGANVLTF

clone_size: .
j_call: TRBJ1-2
d_call: TRBD1
v_call: TRBV4-1
cdr3_length: 14
cdr3_nt: TGCGCCAGCAGCCAAATCCAGGGGGATGATGGCTACACCTTC
cdr3_aa: CASSQIQGDDGYTF

clone_size: .
j_call: TRBJ1-1
d_call: .
v_call: TRBV7-9
cdr3_length: 17
cdr3_nt: TGTGCCAGCAGCTTACAGGGGACGGATCCCCTTTGGGATGAAGCTTTCTTT
cdr3_aa: CASSLQGTDPLWDEAFF

clone_size: .
j_call: TRBJ2-3
d_call: .
v_call: TRBV29-1
cdr3_length: 13
cdr3_nt: TGCAGCGTTGAAGGGCCTAGCACAGATACGCAGTATTTT
cdr3_aa: CSVEGPSTDTQYF

clone_size: .
j_call: TRBJ2-5
d_call: .
v_call: TRBV28
cdr3_length: 15
cdr3_nt: TGTGCCAGCAGACGACGCCCAGTCCTGCAAGAGACCCAGTACTTC
cdr3_aa: CASRRRPVLQETQYF

clone_size: .
j_call: TRBJ2-3
d_call: TRBD2
v_call: TRBV19
cdr3_length: 15
cdr3_nt: TGTGCCAGTAGTCCCCGGGAGGGCCCCACAGATACGCAGTATTTT
cdr3_aa: CASSPREGPTDTQYF

clone_size: .
j_call: TRBJ1-4
d_call: .
v_call: TRBV28
cdr3_length: 15
cdr3_nt: TGTGCCAGCAGACCATCCGGGACTAATAATGAAAAACTGTTTTTT
cdr3_aa: CASRPSGTNNEKLFF

clone_size: .
j_call: TRBJ2-7
d_call: TRBD2
v_call: TRBV29-1
cdr3_length: 13
cdr3_nt: TGCAGCGTCCGACTAGCGGACCTTTACGAGCAGTACTTC
cdr3_aa: CSVRLADLYEQYF

clone_size: .
j_call: TRBJ2-3
d_call: .
v_call: TRBV10-1
cdr3_length: 11
cdr3_nt: TGCGCCAGCTCGCTGGCGGATACGCAGTATTTT
cdr3_aa: CASSLADTQYF

clone_size: .
j_call: TRBJ1-1
d_call: .
v_call: TRBV19
cdr3_length: 11
cdr3_nt: TGTGCCAGTAGTACCTACACTGAAGCTTTCTTT
cdr3_aa: CASSTYTEAFF

clone_size: once
j_call: TRBJ2-2
d_call: .
v_call: TRBV5-1
cdr3_length: 15
cdr3_nt: TGCGCCAGCAGCTTGGCCGCAGAGAACACCGGGGAGCTGTTTTTT
cdr3_aa: CASSLAAENTGELFF

clone_size: .
j_call: TRBJ2-1
d_call: TRBD2
v_call: TRBV29-1
cdr3_length: 14
cdr3_nt: TGCAGCGTTGAGGTTAGCGGGGCCTACAATGAGCAGTTCTTC
cdr3_aa: CSVEVSGAYNEQFF

clone_size: .
j_call: TRBJ1-2
d_call: TRBD1
v_call: TRBV27
cdr3_length: 15
cdr3_nt: TGTGCCAGCAGTTTGTATCCGGGACAGGTGTATGGCTACACCTTC
cdr3_aa: CASSLYPGQVYGYTF

clone_size: .
j_call: TRBJ2-1
d_call: TRBD1
v_call: TRBV4-1
cdr3_length: 15
cdr3_nt: TGCGCCAGCAGCCCACGTGGGACAGACTACAATGAGCAGTTCTTC
cdr3_aa: CASSPRGTDYNEQFF

clone_size: .
j_call: TRBJ1-1
d_call: .
v_call: TRBV7-2
cdr3_length: 13
cdr3_nt: TGTGCCAGCTCGTTGTATATGAACACTGAAGCTTTCTTT
cdr3_aa: CASSLYMNTEAFF

clone_size: .
j_call: TRBJ2-1
d_call: TRBD2
v_call: TRBV29-1
cdr3_length: 14
cdr3_nt: TGCAGCGTCGAATCCGGGAGGGTTTACAATGAGCAGTTCTTC
cdr3_aa: CSVESGRVYNEQFF

clone_size: .
j_call: TRBJ2-1
d_call: .
v_call: TRBV11-2
cdr3_length: 15
cdr3_nt: TGTGCCAGCAGCTTAGGGGCAGTCACCTACAATGAGCAGTTCTTC
cdr3_aa: CASSLGAVTYNEQFF

clone_size: .
j_call: TRBJ2-1
d_call: .
v_call: TRBV6-1
cdr3_length: 15
cdr3_nt: TGTGCCAGCAGTGAATGGGGACCAGATGACAATGAGCAGTTCTTC
cdr3_aa: CASSEWGPDDNEQFF

clone_size: .
j_call: TRBJ2-5
d_call: .
v_call: TRBV12-2
cdr3_length: 15
cdr3_nt: TGTGCAAGTCGCTCACCGGGACAGGGGGATGAGACCCAGTACTTC
cdr3_aa: CASRSPGQGDETQYF

clone_size: .
j_call: TRBJ1-4
d_call: .
v_call: TRBV5-1
cdr3_length: 16
cdr3_nt: TGCGCCAGCAGCTTTTCTGGGGGGCGAGCTAATGAAAAACTGTTTTTT
cdr3_aa: CASSFSGGRANEKLFF

clone_size: .
j_call: TRBJ2-7
d_call: .
v_call: TRBV28
cdr3_length: 15
cdr3_nt: TGTGCCAGCAGTCCGGCCGGGACCCCTAGACCCGAGCAGTACTTC
cdr3_aa: CASSPAGTPRPEQYF

clone_size: .
j_call: TRBJ2-1
d_call: TRBD1
v_call: TRBV19
cdr3_length: 14
cdr3_nt: TGTGCCAGCTCCCGGGACAGGGGGCGAGATGAGCAGTTCTTC
cdr3_aa: CASSRDRGRDEQFF

clone_size: .
j_call: TRBJ2-7
d_call: .
v_call: TRBV6-1
cdr3_length: 12
cdr3_nt: TGTGCCAGCAGTGAGGACGGCTACGAGCAGTACTTC
cdr3_aa: CASSEDGYEQYF

clone_size: .
j_call: TRBJ1-2
d_call: .
v_call: TRBV29-1
cdr3_length: 12
cdr3_nt: TGCAGCGTTGAACGTGGAAGGTATGGCTACACCTTC
cdr3_aa: CSVERGRYGYTF

clone_size: .
j_call: TRBJ2-1
d_call: .
v_call: TRBV28
cdr3_length: 13
cdr3_nt: TGTGCCAGCAGTCTGAGACTTAACAATGAGCAGTTCTTC
cdr3_aa: CASSLRLNNEQFF

clone_size: .
j_call: TRBJ2-3
d_call: .
v_call: TRBV6-1
cdr3_length: 13
cdr3_nt: TGTGCCAGCTCCGGCAGAAACACAGATACGCAGTATTTT
cdr3_aa: CASSGRNTDTQYF

clone_size: .
j_call: TRBJ2-7
d_call: .
v_call: TRBV10-3
cdr3_length: 11
cdr3_nt: TGTGCCATAGGATCATCCTACGAGCAGTACTTC
cdr3_aa: CAIGSSYEQYF

clone_size: .
j_call: TRBJ2-7
d_call: .
v_call: TRBV18
cdr3_length: 12
cdr3_nt: TGTGCCAGCCCAGGACCCGATTACGAGCAGTACTTC
cdr3_aa: CASPGPDYEQYF

clone_size: .
j_call: TRBJ2-3
d_call: .
v_call: TRBV6-1
cdr3_length: 16
cdr3_nt: TGTGCCAGCAGTGAAACCCCAGGGGGGGTGGCGGGAGGGCAGTATTTT
cdr3_aa: CASSETPGGVAGGQYF

clone_size: .
j_call: TRBJ1-1
d_call: TRBD1
v_call: TRBV6-1
cdr3_length: 14
cdr3_nt: TGTGCCAGCAGCCGACAGGGGGGCCTCACTGAAGCTTTCTTT
cdr3_aa: CASSRQGGLTEAFF

clone_size: .
j_call: TRBJ2-6
d_call: .
v_call: TRBV19
cdr3_length: 15
cdr3_nt: TGTGCCAGTAGTATGATCTTATCTGGGGCCAACGTCCTGACTTTC
cdr3_aa: CASSMILSGANVLTF

clone_size: .
j_call: TRBJ2-6
d_call: .
v_call: TRBV19
cdr3_length: 16
cdr3_nt: TGTGCCAGTAGTATAGGGGGGATCTCTGGGGCCAACGTCCTGACTTTC
cdr3_aa: CASSIGGISGANVLTF

clone_size: .
j_call: TRBJ2-1
d_call: TRBD1
v_call: TRBV6-5
cdr3_length: 13
cdr3_nt: TGTGCCAGCAAGGGACAGGGGGCGAATGAGCAGTTCTTC
cdr3_aa: CASKGQGANEQFF

clone_size: .
j_call: TRBJ2-7
d_call: .
v_call: TRBV11-2
cdr3_length: 13
cdr3_nt: TGTGCCAGCAGTCCTCCCCAGGTACACGAGCAGTACTTC
cdr3_aa: CASSPPQVHEQYF

clone_size: .
j_call: TRBJ1-2
d_call: .
v_call: TRBV5-1
cdr3_length: 13
cdr3_nt: TGCGCCAGCAGCTGGAGCAAGAACTATGGCTACACCTTC
cdr3_aa: CASSWSKNYGYTF

clone_size: .
j_call: TRBJ1-1
d_call: TRBD1
v_call: TRBV4-2
cdr3_length: 16
cdr3_nt: TGTGCCAGCAGCGCCGGGACAGGGCGTAGAGACACTGAAGCTTTCTTT
cdr3_aa: CASSAGTGRRDTEAFF

clone_size: .
j_call: TRBJ1-1
d_call: .
v_call: TRBV19
cdr3_length: 12
cdr3_nt: TGTGCCAGTAGTATTCAGGACACTGAAGCTTTCTTT
cdr3_aa: CASSIQDTEAFF

clone_size: .
j_call: TRBJ2-7
d_call: .
v_call: TRBV28
cdr3_length: 14
cdr3_nt: TGTGCCAGCAGAAAGACTAGTGGGTCCTACGAGCAGTACTTC
cdr3_aa: CASRKTSGSYEQYF

clone_size: few
j_call: TRBJ1-2
d_call: .
v_call: TRBV9
cdr3_length: 14
cdr3_nt: TGTGCCAGCAGCGTAGGGTTAGAGTTTTATGGCTACACCTTC
cdr3_aa: CASSVGLEFYGYTF

clone_size: .
j_call: TRBJ1-6
d_call: .
v_call: TRBV6-6
cdr3_length: 14
cdr3_nt: TGTGCCAGCAGGGCAGGCCTTTACCCCTCACCCCTCCACTTT
cdr3_aa: CASRAGLYPSPLHF